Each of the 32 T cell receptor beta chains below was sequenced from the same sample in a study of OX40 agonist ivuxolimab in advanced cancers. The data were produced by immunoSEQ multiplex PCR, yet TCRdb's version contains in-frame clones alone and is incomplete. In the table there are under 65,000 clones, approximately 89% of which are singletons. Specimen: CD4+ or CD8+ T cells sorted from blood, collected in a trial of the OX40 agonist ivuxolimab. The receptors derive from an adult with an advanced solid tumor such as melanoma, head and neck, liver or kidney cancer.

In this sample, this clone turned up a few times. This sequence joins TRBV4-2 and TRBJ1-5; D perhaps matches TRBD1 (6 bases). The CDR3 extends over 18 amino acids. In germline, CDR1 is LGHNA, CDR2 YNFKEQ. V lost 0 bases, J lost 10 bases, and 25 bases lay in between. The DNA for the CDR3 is TGTGCCAGCAGCCAAGAGAGGGGGAGTCAGGGACTCATCAGCCCCCAGCATTTT. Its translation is CASSQERGSQGLISPQHF.

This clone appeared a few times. CDR3 sequence (DNA): TGTGCCAGCAGTAGGCAGTACCCCAACGAGCAGTACTTC. Translation: CASSRQYPNEQYF. The genes are TRBV6-1 and TRBJ2-7, with D unresolved. Germline CDR1 MNHNS, CDR2 SASEGT. Trimming took off 5 bases at V and 5 bases at J, with 13 bases between the two ends. The CDR3 is 13 residues long.

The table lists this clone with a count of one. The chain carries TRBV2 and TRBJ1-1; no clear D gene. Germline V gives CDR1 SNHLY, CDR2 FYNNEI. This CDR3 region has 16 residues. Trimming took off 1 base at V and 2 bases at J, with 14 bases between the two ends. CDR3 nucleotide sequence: TGTGCCAGCAGTGAAGGGGAGCGGGTTGATAACACTGAAGCTTTCTTT. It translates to CASSEGERVDNTEAFF. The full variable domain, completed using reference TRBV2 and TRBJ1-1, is EPEVTQTPSHQVTQMGQEVILRCVPISNHLYFYWYRQILGQKVEFLVSFYNNEISEKSEIFDDQFSVERPDGSNFTLKIRSTKLEDSAMYFCASSEGERVDNTEAFFGQGTRLTVV.

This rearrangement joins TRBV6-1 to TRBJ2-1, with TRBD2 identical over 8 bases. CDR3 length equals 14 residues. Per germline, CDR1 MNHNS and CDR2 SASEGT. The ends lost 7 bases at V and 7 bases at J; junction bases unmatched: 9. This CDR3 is CASKGQREWNEQFF. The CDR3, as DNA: TGTGCCAGCAAGGGGCAGCGGGAGTGGAATGAGCAGTTCTTC.

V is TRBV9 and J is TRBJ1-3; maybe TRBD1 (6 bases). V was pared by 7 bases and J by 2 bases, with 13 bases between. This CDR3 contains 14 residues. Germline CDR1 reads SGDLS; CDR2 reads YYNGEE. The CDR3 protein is CASSPGGPGNTIYF. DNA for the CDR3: TGTGCCAGCTCCCCGGGGGGGCCTGGAAACACCATATATTTT.

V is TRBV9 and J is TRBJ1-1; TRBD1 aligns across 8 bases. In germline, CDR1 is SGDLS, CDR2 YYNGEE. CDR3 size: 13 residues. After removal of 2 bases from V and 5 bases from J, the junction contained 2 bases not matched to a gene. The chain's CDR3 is CASSVQGATEAFF. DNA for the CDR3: TGTGCCAGCAGCGTCCAGGGGGCGACTGAAGCTTTCTTT.

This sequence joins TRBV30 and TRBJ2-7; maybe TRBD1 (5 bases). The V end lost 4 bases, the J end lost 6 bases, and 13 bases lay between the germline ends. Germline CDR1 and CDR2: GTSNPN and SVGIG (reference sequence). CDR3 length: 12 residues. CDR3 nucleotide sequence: TGTGCCTGGAACCCAGGGATCAGCGAGCAGTACTTC. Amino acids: CAWNPGISEQYF.

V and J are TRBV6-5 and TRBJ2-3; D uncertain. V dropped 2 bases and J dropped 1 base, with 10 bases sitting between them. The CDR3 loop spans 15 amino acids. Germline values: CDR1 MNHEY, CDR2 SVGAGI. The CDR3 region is CASSYARAGTDTQYF. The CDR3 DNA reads TGTGCCAGCAGTTACGCCCGGGCGGGCACAGATACGCAGTATTTT.

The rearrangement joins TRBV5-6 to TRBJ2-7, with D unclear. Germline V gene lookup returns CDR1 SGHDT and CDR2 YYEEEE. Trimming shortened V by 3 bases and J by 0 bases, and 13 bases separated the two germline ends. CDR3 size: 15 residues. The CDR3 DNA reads TGTGCCAGCAGCTCCCGGCGGCTAGTCTCCTACGAGCAGTACTTC. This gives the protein CASSSRRLVSYEQYF.

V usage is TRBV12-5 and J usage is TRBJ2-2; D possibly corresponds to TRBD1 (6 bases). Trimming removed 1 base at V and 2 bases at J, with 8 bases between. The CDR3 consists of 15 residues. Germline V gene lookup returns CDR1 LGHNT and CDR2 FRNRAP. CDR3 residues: CASGLGQANTGELFF. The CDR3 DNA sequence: TGTGCTAGTGGTTTGGGACAGGCCAACACCGGGGAGCTGTTTTTT.

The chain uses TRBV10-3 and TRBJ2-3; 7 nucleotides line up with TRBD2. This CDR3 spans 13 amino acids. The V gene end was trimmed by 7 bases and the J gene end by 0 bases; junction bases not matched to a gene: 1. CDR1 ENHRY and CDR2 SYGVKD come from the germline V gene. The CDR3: CAITGGSTDTQYF. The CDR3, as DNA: TGTGCCATCACCGGGGGGAGCACAGATACGCAGTATTTT.

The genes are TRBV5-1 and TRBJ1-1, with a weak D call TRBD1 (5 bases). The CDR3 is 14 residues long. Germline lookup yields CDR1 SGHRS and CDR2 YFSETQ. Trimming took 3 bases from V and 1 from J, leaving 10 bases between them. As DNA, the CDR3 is TGCGCCAGCAGCTATATGGGGGGGAACACTGAAGCTTTCTTT. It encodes CASSYMGGNTEAFF.

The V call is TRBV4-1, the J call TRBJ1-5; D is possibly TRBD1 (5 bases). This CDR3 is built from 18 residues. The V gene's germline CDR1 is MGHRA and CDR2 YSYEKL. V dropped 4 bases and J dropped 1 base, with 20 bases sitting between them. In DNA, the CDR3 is TGCGCCAGCAGCCCGCAGGGTGGCCAAGAGCGCAGCAATCAGCCCCAGCATTTT. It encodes CASSPQGGQERSNQPQHF.

The CDR3 DNA reads as TGTGCCAGCAGAGCCGGGACAGGGTACACCGGGGAGCTGTTTTTT. Its protein product is CASRAGTGYTGELFF. The V and J genes are TRBV6-4 and TRBJ2-2; TRBD1 aligns across 9 bases. Germline CDR1 is MRHNA and CDR2 is SNTAGT. The CDR3 contains 15 residues. Losses at the gene ends were 6 bases for V and 3 bases for J; bases not matched to a gene: 5.

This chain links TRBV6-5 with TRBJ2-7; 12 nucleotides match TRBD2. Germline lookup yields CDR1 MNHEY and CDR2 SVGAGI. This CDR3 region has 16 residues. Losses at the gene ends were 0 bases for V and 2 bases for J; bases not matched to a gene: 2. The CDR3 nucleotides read TGTGCCAGCAGTTACTCAGGACTAGCGGGACCCTACGAGCAGTACTTC. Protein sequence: CASSYSGLAGPYEQYF.

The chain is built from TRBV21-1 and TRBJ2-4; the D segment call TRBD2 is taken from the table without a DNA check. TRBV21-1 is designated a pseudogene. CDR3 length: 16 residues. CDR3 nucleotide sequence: TGTGCCAGCAGCAAAATATCCGTTCCAGCCAAAAACATTCAGTACTTC. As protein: CASSKISVPAKNIQYF.

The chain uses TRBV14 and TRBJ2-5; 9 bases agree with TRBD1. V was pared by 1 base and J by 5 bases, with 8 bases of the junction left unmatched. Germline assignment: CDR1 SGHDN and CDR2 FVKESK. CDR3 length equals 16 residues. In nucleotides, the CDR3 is TGTGCCAGCAGCCAAGTGCACGGGACAGGGAGGGAGACCCAGTACTTC. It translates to CASSQVHGTGRETQYF. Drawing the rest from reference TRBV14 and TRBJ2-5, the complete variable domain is EAGVTQFPSHSVIEKGQTVTLRCDPISGHDNLYWYRRVMGKEIKFLLHFVKESKQDESGMPNNRFLAERTGGTYSTLKVQPAELEDSGVYFCASSQVHGTGRETQYFGPGTRLLVL.

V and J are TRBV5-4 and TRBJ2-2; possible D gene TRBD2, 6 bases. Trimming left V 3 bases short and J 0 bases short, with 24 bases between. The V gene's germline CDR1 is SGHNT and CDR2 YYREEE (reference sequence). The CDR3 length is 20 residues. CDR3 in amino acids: CASSSEDRGLANANTGELFF. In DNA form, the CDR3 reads TGTGCCAGCAGCTCCGAGGATCGGGGGTTGGCTAACGCGAACACCGGGGAGCTGTTTTTT.

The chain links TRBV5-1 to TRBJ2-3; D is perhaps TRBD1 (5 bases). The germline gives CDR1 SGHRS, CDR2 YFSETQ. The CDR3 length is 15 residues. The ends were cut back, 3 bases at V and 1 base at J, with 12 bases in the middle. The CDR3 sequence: CASSSQGPGTDTQYF. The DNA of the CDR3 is TGCGCCAGCAGCTCCCAGGGCCCCGGCACAGATACGCAGTATTTT.

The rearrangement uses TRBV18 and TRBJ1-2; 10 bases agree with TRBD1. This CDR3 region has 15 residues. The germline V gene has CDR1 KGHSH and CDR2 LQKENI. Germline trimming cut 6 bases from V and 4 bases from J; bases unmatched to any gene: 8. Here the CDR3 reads CASSLDRGRRYGYTF. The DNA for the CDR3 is TGTGCCAGCTCCCTCGACAGGGGGCGCCGCTATGGCTACACCTTC.

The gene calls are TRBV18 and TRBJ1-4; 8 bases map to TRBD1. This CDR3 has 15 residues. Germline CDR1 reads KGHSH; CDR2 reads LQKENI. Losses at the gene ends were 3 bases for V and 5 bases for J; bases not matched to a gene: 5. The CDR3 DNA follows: TGTGCCAGCTCACCCCGGACAGGGTCAAATGAAAAACTGTTTTTT. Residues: CASSPRTGSNEKLFF.

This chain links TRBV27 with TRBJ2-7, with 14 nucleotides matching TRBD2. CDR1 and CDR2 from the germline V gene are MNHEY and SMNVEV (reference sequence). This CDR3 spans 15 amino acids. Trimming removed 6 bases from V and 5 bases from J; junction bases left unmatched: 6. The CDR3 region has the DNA TGTGCCAGCAGAACCGGGACTAGCGGGAGTAACGAGCAGTACTTC. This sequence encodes CASRTGTSGSNEQYF.

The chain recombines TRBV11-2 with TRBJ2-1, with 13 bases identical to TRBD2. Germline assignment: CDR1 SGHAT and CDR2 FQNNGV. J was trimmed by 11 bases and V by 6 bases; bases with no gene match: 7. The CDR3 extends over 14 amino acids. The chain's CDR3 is CASRPPGLAGKQFF. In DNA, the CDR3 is TGTGCCAGCAGACCCCCGGGACTAGCGGGGAAGCAGTTCTTC.

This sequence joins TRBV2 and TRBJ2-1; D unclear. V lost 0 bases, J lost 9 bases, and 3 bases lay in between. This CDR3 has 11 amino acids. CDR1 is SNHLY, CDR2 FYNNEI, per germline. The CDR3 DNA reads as TGTGCCAGCAGTGAAGCATTTGAGCAGTTCTTC. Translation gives CASSEAFEQFF.

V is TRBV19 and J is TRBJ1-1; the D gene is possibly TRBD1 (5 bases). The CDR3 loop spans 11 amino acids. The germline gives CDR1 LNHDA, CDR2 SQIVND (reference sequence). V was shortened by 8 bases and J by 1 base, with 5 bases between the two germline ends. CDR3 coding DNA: TGTGCCAGTGACAGGAACACTGAAGCTTTCTTT. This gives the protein CASDRNTEAFF.

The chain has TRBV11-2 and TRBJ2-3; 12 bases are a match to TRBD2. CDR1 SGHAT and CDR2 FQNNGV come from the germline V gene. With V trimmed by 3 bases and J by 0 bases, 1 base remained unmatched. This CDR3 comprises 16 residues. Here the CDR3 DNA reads TGTGCCAGCAGCTTCGGGACTAGCGGGAGCACAGATACGCAGTATTTT. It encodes CASSFGTSGSTDTQYF.

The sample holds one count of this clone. The CDR3 spells CASSLVGEAGNTIYF. The DNA for the CDR3 is TGTGCCAGCAGCTTAGTAGGGGAGGCTGGAAACACCATATATTTT. The gene calls are TRBV7-6 and TRBJ1-3, with D perhaps matching TRBD1 (5 bases). The CDR3 loop spans 15 amino acids. Germline lookup yields CDR1 SGHVS and CDR2 FNYEAQ. V lost 1 base to trimming and J lost 2 bases, with 9 bases between them.

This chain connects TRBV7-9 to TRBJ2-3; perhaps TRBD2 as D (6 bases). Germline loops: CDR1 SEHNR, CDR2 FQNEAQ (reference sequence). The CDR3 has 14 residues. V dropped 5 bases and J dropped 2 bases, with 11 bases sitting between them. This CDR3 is CASSILAITDTQYF. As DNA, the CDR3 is TGTGCCAGCAGCATTCTAGCGATCACAGATACGCAGTATTTT.

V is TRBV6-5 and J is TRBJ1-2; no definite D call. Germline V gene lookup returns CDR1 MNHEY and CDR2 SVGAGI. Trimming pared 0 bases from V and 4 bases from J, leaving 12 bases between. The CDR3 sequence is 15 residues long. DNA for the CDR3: TGTGCCAGCAGTTACTCCCCGGGCAGCTTCTATGGCTACACCTTC. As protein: CASSYSPGSFYGYTF.

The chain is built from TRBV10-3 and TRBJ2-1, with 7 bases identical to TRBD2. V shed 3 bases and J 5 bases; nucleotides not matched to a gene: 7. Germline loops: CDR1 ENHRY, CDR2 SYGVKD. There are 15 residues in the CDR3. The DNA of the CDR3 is TGTGCCATCAGTGATCGAGCGGGAACGAACAATGAGCAGTTCTTC. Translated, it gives CAISDRAGTNNEQFF.

CDR3 coding DNA: TGTGCCAGTAGTGGCACCGACAGGGGGGAAAAACTGTTTTTT. Protein product: CASSGTDRGEKLFF. This chain links TRBV19 with TRBJ1-4; 9 positions agree with TRBD1. CDR3 length: 14 amino acids. The germline V gene has CDR1 LNHDA and CDR2 SQIVND (reference sequence). V was pared by 5 bases and J by 8 bases, with 6 bases of the junction left unmatched.

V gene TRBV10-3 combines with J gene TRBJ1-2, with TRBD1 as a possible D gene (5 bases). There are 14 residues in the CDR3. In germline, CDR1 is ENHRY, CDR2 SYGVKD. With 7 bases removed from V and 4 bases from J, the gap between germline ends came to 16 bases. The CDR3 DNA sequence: TGTGCCATCACTTACGACTTGGGGACCTATGGCTACACCTTC. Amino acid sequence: CAITYDLGTYGYTF.